This TCR beta chain was identified during a study of T cells in Graves' hyperthyroidism and ophthalmopathy. V dropped 5 bases and J dropped 6; count of bases not matched to a gene: 28. Germline assignment: CDR1 MDHEN and CDR2 SYDVKM. CDR3 length equals 21 residues. In its sample, this clonotype was seen a few times. The antigen is unknown. Amplification of TCR beta CDR3 regions used RNA as the template. Initially, a first-round RT-PCR of the TCR CDR3 employed the HTBI primer set. TCRdb independently ran MiXCR on the multiplex PCR reads; one entry per CDR3 protein. The repertoire has under 450,000 distinct CDR3 sequences, approximately 14% of them found once; the top ten carry around 14%. Stable hyperthyroidism: no ophthalmopathy progression over 18 months of follow-up. The diagnostic basis comprised clinical symptoms, serum thyroxine and TRAb, thyroid ultrasound and orbital computed tomography. PBMCs were collected from an approximately 9.5 ml volume of fresh peripheral blood.

General study points: Blood also contained most expanded thyroid clonotypes above 0.001.

This sequence originates from a woman aged 18-29 years with Graves' hyperthyroidism. Sequenced input: blood. This chain uses TRBV28 with TRBJ1-5; 7 bases fit TRBD1. This chain's CDR3 is CASSPERFRSRKTGKAQPQHF. The CDR3 nucleotides are TGTGCCAGCAGTCCAGAGAGGTTTCGTTCCAGGAAGACAGGGAAGGCTCAGCCCCAGCATTTT.